This TCR beta chain was captured by sequencing in a study of T cells in Graves' hyperthyroidism and ophthalmopathy (dated by TCRdb to about 2019). Regarding the complete study: Peripheral blood samples were taken at initial diagnosis, before any treatment was given. The 100 discovery patients were divided at random into training and test sets in a 7:3 ratio. An independent validation cohort of some 18 hyperthyroidism patients and about 16 patients who later progressed to ophthalmopathy tested prospective prediction of ophthalmopathy. In addition, the study compared T-cell repertoires in thyroid tissue and in blood from six Graves' hyperthyroidism patients. The paper reports TCR Vbeta CDR3 sequencing of 140 or so peripheral blood samples: approximately 43 ophthalmopathy, 75 to 80 hyperthyroidism and around 17 progressor patients. TCR V-J signatures able to tell the groups apart were searched for in a discovery cohort of approximately 95 patients, of whom fewer than 45 had Graves' ophthalmopathy and about 60 had stable Graves' hyperthyroidism. Following sampling, methimazole starting at 30 mg daily was given to hyperthyroidism patients, and high-dose intravenous methylprednisolone was given to ophthalmopathy patients.

TCR beta CDR3 regions were amplified from RNA transcripts. The TCR CDR3 was subjected to a first round of RT-PCR using the HTBI primer set and the Qiagen OneStep RT-PCR kit. Libraries were constructed in a second round of multiplex PCR, after which size selection and purification were carried out. Paired-end sequencing of the libraries was performed with 100 bp reads on an Illumina HiSeq2000. Turning to the authors' computational methods: SOAPnuke was used to process the raw data, with reads discarded if the reads contained adapters or uncalled bases, had a mean Phred below 15, or lacked an exact constant-primer or identifier match. COPE v1.2.5 was used to merge high-quality paired reads, and clonotypes were defined as unique nucleotide sequences. MiTCR v1.1 was used to align clonotypes to the IMGT TRBV, TRBD and TRBJ reference segments. The analysis was restricted to V-J combinations with a frequency above 0.0001, which together covered roughly 99% of the repertoires. A TCS score was defined as the ratio between F50 (clonal expansion) and ExV (chaos), using BLOSUM62-based TCRdist between CDR3 peptides within each V-J. Welch's t-statistics and random forest reduced several hundred V-J features to roughly 13, which were used in a naive Bayes classifier (R e1071). TCRdb reprocessed the public reads (quality trimming at Q25 with fastp, clone calling with MiXCR) and kept in-frame beta chains. Merged by CDR3 protein, the rows form single entries marked with the most common genes and DNA. The V and J calls come from TCRdb's annotation, not from the publication. The sample table holds hundreds of thousands of distinct CDR3 sequences, of which approximately 15% were seen once. The ten largest clonotypes hold 20% to 25% of the sample.

As regards this clonotype: Its cognate antigen has yet to be identified. Base qualities are not recorded, but no much larger clone differs from it by a single base.

Trimming removed 5 bases from V and 5 bases from J; the gene matches leave 8 bases unexplained. CDR1 and CDR2 were assigned from the germline V gene (reference sequence) as DFQATT and SNEGSKA. The CDR3 contains 15 residues, cysteine and phenylalanine counted. Left in the record is the CDR3 DNA by itself, 45 bases read in frame from the first base. Stable Graves' hyperthyroidism was defined as the absence of progression to ophthalmopathy over 18 months of follow-up. The hyperthyroidism patients were between 18 and 65 years old and newly diagnosed, with a disease duration of less than 2 months. The study excluded patients with uncontrolled infections, other autoimmune diseases, pregnancy or lactation. Clinical symptoms, serum thyroxine and TRAb, thyroid ultrasound, and orbital computed tomography formed the basis for the diagnoses. PBMCs were isolated from 7.5 to 10 ml of fresh peripheral blood by Ficoll-Paque density gradient centrifugation. Trizol reagent was used to extract total RNA, and RNA quality was then checked on an Agilent 2100 Bioanalyzer.

The full study reports these points: During validation, the model predicted progression to ophthalmopathy a median of approximately 6 months ahead of onset, with around 70% sensitivity and 72% to 85% specificity. Most expanded thyroid clonotypes (frequency above 0.001) were also found in blood, which suggests that blood repertoires may mirror thyroid immune responses. No statistical method was used to set the sample size in advance, and investigators knew the group allocation. A 13 V-J signature model separated ophthalmopathy from stable hyperthyroidism, with approximately 87% sensitivity and just under 84% specificity in cross-validation and 80%/75% in testing.

Sequenced sample: blood. The TCR comes from a woman in her 30s with Graves' hyperthyroidism. This sequence uses TRBV20-1 and TRBJ2-5, with 13 middle bases fitting TRBD2. For the CDR3, the sequence is CSARTSGSLGETQYF. The DNA sequence follows: TGCAGTGCTCGGACTAGCGGGAGTCTGGGGGAGACCCAGTACTTC.